What follows is one TCR beta chain and its context. This sample is part of a study of blood T cell repertoires in COVID-19. CDR3 length: 14 amino acids. Unmatched junction bases numbered 8, after V lost 7 bases and J lost 3 bases. Germline CDR1 and CDR2: PRHDT and FYEKMQ (reference sequence). Assay used: immunoSEQ multiplex PCR; TCRdb lists only in-frame clones, some missing. The table lists about 250,000 clones, about 89% of them singletons. This chain uses TRBV13 with TRBJ1-2; TRBD1 agrees at 7 bases. The sequence derives from a middle-aged woman who had recovered from COVID-19. Sequencing input: peripheral blood. The CDR3 nucleotides read TGTGCCAGCACGCCTCAGGGGGGTCACTATGGCTACACCTTC. Amino acid sequence: CASTPQGGHYGYTF.